These 17 T cell receptor beta chains were all obtained from the same sample, sequenced in a study of PD-1 blockade in classical Hodgkin lymphoma. Documented time point: cycle 4 day 1 (C4D1), after five to seven weeks of nivolumab. Every patient relapsed after autologous stem cell transplantation, and brentuximab vedotin exposure varied. From thawed PBMCs, CD4+ T cells were purified using magnetic negative selection. Some clones are missing from TCRdb's copy, which holds only in-frame ones; the method was immunoSEQ multiplex PCR. The sample holds about 30,000 clones, approximately 78% seen once. Sequencing was performed on CD4+ T cells from blood, taken before the fourth cycle of nivolumab. The receptors come from a human donor with classical Hodgkin lymphoma.

The rearrangement links TRBV30 to TRBJ2-7; D not resolved. V gave up 5 bases and J gave up 2 bases, with 22 bases separating them. Germline CDR1 reads GTSNPN; CDR2 reads SVGIG (reference sequence). The CDR3 length is 16 residues. In nucleotides, the CDR3 is TGTGCCTGGTGTCCTGCTAGGACCCCATTCACCTACGAGCAGTACTTC. Its translation is CAWCPARTPFTYEQYF.

The V and J genes are TRBV5-1 and TRBJ1-1; no definite D call. Deletions cut 2 bases from V and 4 bases from J, with 18 bases between. CDR3 size: 16 residues. Germline V CDR1 and CDR2: SGHRS, YFSETQ. The CDR3 sequence is CASSFVGPGRGTEAFF. CDR3 coding DNA: TGCGCCAGCAGCTTCGTCGGTCCGGGGAGAGGCACTGAAGCTTTCTTT.

V gene TRBV30 combines with J gene TRBJ2-7; D is unclear. V dropped 4 bases and J dropped 3 bases, with 13 bases sitting between them. Per germline, CDR1 GTSNPN and CDR2 SVGIG (reference sequence). The CDR3 extends over 13 amino acids. CDR3 in DNA: TGTGCCTGGACCTCGGACCGCGTCTACGAGCAGTACTTC. Its protein is CAWTSDRVYEQYF.

The CDR3 nucleotides read TGCGCCAGCAGCTTGTTTGGAGCGATCCAGGAGACCCAGTACTTC. Its protein is CASSLFGAIQETQYF. The chain joins TRBV5-1 to TRBJ2-5; D gene ambiguous. This CDR3 region has 15 residues. V gave up 1 base and J gave up 5 bases, with 15 bases separating them. Per the germline V gene, CDR1 is SGHRS and CDR2 is YFSETQ. The full variable domain, in which reference TRBV5-1 and TRBJ2-5 provide the parts outside the CDR3, is KAGVTQTPRYLIKTRGQQVTLSCSPISGHRSVSWYQQTPGQGLQFLFEYFSETQRNKGNFPGRFSGRQFSNSRSEMNVSTLELGDSALYLCASSLFGAIQETQYFGPGTRLLVL.

This clone appeared a few times. CDR3 residues: CASSSRRVSSGNTIYF. The CDR3, as DNA: TGTGCCAGCAGCTCGCGACGGGTCAGCTCTGGAAACACCATATATTTT. The chain carries TRBV9 and TRBJ1-3, with D unclear. This CDR3 is 16 amino acids long. Trimming took off 4 bases at V and 0 bases at J, with 14 bases between the two ends. Germline V gene sequence: CDR1 SGDLS, CDR2 YYNGEE.

This clone was counted once. The chain has TRBV6-6 and TRBJ1-4; D might be TRBD1 (6 bases). The V and J ends lost 4 bases and 8 bases respectively, with 17 bases between them. In germline, CDR1 is MNHNY, CDR2 SVGAGI (reference sequence). This CDR3 region has 15 residues. In DNA form, the CDR3 reads TGTGCCAGCAGTTCAGGCGGACAGAGAGGAGAAAAACTGTTTTTT. Its translation: CASSSGGQRGEKLFF.

This clone was observed once. The chain is built from TRBV28 and TRBJ2-7; 10 nucleotides agree with TRBD1. Germline V lookup: CDR1 MDHEN, CDR2 SYDVKM. Trimming removed 5 bases from V and 5 bases from J; junction bases left unmatched: 12. The CDR3 spans 16 residues. CDR3 sequence (DNA): TGTGCCAGCAGTACTCCCGCCGGGACAGGGGACGACGAGCAGTACTTC. The encoded protein is CASSTPAGTGDDEQYF. The whole variable domain, filled in from reference TRBV28 and TRBJ2-7, reads DVKVTQSSRYLVKRTGEKVFLECVQDMDHENMFWYRQDPGLGLRLIYFSYDVKMKEKGDIPEGYSVSREKKERFSLILESASTNQTSMYLCASSTPAGTGDDEQYFGPGTRLTVT.

The CDR3 nucleotides are TGCGCCAGCAGCTCAGCACGAAGTTCCGGACTGCCTTCCTACGAGCAGTACTTC. It is translated as CASSSARSSGLPSYEQYF. The chain is built from TRBV5-1 and TRBJ2-7; possible D gene TRBD2, 5 bases. Germline V lookup: CDR1 SGHRS, CDR2 YFSETQ. With 3 bases removed from V and 1 base from J, the gap between germline ends came to 23 bases. CDR3 length: 18 residues.

The gene calls are TRBV18 and TRBJ2-4, with TRBD1 matching over 7 bases. Germline CDR1 is KGHSH and CDR2 is LQKENI. This CDR3 is built from 14 residues. J was trimmed by 4 bases and V by 0 bases; bases with no gene match: 0. The CDR3: CASSPPGQKNIQYF. The CDR3 nucleotides are TGTGCCAGCTCACCACCGGGACAGAAAAACATTCAGTACTTC.

The chain links TRBV6-5 to TRBJ2-7; D is perhaps TRBD1 (6 bases). This CDR3 is 15 amino acids long. Trimming removed 6 bases from V and 0 bases from J, with 15 bases in between. Germline CDR1 is MNHEY and CDR2 is SVGAGI. The CDR3 region has the DNA TGTGCCAGCAGCCGCGGACAGTTGGTCTCCTACGAGCAGTACTTC. Amino acid sequence: CASSRGQLVSYEQYF.

This clone is a singleton in its sample. V is TRBV5-8 and J is TRBJ2-7, with D possibly matching TRBD2 (5 bases). The CDR3 loop spans 13 amino acids. Trimming pared 3 bases from V and 2 bases from J, leaving 9 bases between. Germline CDR1 and CDR2: SGHTS and YDEGEE. CDR3 nucleotide sequence: TGTGCCAGCAGCTCAGACGGGACCTACGAGCAGTACTTC. Protein: CASSSDGTYEQYF.

CDR3 region: CASSPILQGHNQPQHF. The CDR3 DNA reads TGTGCCAGCAGTCCCATCCTTCAGGGCCACAATCAGCCCCAGCATTTT. The chain employs TRBV27 and TRBJ1-5, with TRBD1 as a possible D gene (5 bases). CDR3 length: 16 residues. CDR1 and CDR2 (germline): MNHEY, SMNVEV (reference sequence). Trimming pared 5 bases from V and 3 bases from J, leaving 17 bases between.

The genes are TRBV5-1 and TRBJ2-5; D unresolved. The germline gives CDR1 SGHRS, CDR2 YFSETQ. The CDR3 has 16 amino acids. Between the trimmed V and J ends, which lost 0 bases and 1 base, there was a span of 13 bases. CDR3: CASSLGLGRIQETQYF. The CDR3, as DNA: TGCGCCAGCAGCTTGGGGTTGGGCAGGATCCAAGAGACCCAGTACTTC.

The chain links TRBV7-9 to TRBJ2-7; 7 nucleotides line up with TRBD1. V was clipped by 3 bases and J by 6 bases; unmatched bases: 2. The germline gives CDR1 SEHNR, CDR2 FQNEAQ (reference sequence). The CDR3 loop spans 12 amino acids. CDR3 residues: CASSFPGGEQYF. In nucleotides, the CDR3 is TGTGCCAGCAGCTTCCCAGGGGGCGAGCAGTACTTC.

The V call is TRBV7-9, the J call TRBJ1-1, with TRBD1 as a possible D gene (6 bases). With 5 bases removed from V and 2 bases from J, the gap between germline ends came to 15 bases. Looked up from germline, CDR1 is SEHNR and CDR2 is FQNEAQ (reference sequence). The CDR3 has 15 residues. The CDR3, as DNA: TGTGCCAGCAGCGACGCCGGGACAATTAACACTGAAGCTTTCTTT. Translation gives CASSDAGTINTEAFF.

V is TRBV11-2 and J is TRBJ2-7, with 10 bases identical to TRBD2. Trimming took 5 bases from V and 0 from J; bases not matched to a gene: 1. The CDR3 is 14 amino acids. Per the germline V gene, CDR1 is SGHAT and CDR2 is FQNNGV. The CDR3 loop reads CASSASGGSYEQYF. As DNA, the CDR3 is TGTGCCAGCAGCGCTAGCGGGGGCTCCTACGAGCAGTACTTC.

The rearrangement uses TRBV6-6 and TRBJ1-1; 10 nucleotides match TRBD1. The CDR3 length is 13 residues. Germline trimming cut 0 bases from V and 10 bases from J; bases unmatched to any gene: 2. Germline V gene sequence: CDR1 MNHNY, CDR2 SVGAGI (reference sequence). The CDR3 here is CASSYSGTGVAFF. DNA of the CDR3: TGTGCCAGCAGTTACTCTGGGACAGGGGTAGCTTTCTTT.